This entry lists 23 T cell receptor beta chains sequenced from one sample in a study of beta chain features in type 1 diabetes. Study-wide points: A moderate, significant TCRB CDR3 shortening appeared in type 1 diabetes across four CD4+ subsets.

Of the isolated RNA, all was reverse transcribed, and so the sequenced material was expressed TCRB transcripts. Assay: immunoSEQ multiplex PCR; the TCRdb copy retains only in-frame clones and omits some. The repertoire holds 230,000 or so clones, around 16% seen once, with roughly 0.08% in the top ten. What these receptors recognize is not known. Material for sequencing was naive CD4+ T cells from blood. The source of these receptors is a man aged 25-40 years with type 1 diabetes.

This clone has only a few counts. The chain has TRBV10-3 and TRBJ2-3, with D possibly being TRBD2 (5 bases). CDR1 and CDR2 (germline): ENHRY, SYGVKD. This CDR3 has 15 residues. With 6 bases removed from V and 1 base from J, the gap between germline ends came to 14 bases. This CDR3 reads CAISPSRGGTDTQYF. The CDR3 bases are TGTGCCATCAGCCCATCTCGGGGAGGCACAGATACGCAGTATTTT.

The table lists this clone with a few counts. The chain employs TRBV30 and TRBJ2-1; TRBD2 matches at 8 bases. The germline gives CDR1 GTSNPN, CDR2 SVGIG (reference sequence). The CDR3 is 15 amino acids. Trimming cost V 0 bases and J 5 bases; bases outside gene matches: 6. CDR3 amino acids: CAWSVGLAGHNEQFF. CDR3 bases: TGTGCCTGGAGTGTAGGGCTAGCGGGTCACAATGAGCAGTTCTTC.

This sequence joins TRBV7-2 and TRBJ2-1; D not certain. CDR1 is SGHTA, CDR2 FQGNSA, per germline. CDR3 size: 15 residues. V lost 3 bases and J lost 0, with 9 bases in between. Here the CDR3 reads CASSFSASSYNEQFF. The CDR3 nucleotides are TGTGCCAGCAGCTTCAGCGCCAGCTCCTACAATGAGCAGTTCTTC.

This clone was found a few times. Here the CDR3 reads CASSGSVNTEAFF. CDR3 coding DNA: TGTGCCAGCAGCGGATCCGTGAACACTGAAGCTTTCTTT. This sequence joins TRBV9 and TRBJ1-1; D call uncertain. Trimming pared 3 bases from V and 0 bases from J, leaving 6 bases between. Germline CDR1 SGDLS, CDR2 YYNGEE. The CDR3 consists of 13 residues.

The chain joins TRBV6-6 to TRBJ2-3; D might be TRBD1 (6 bases). With 6 bases removed from V and 5 bases from J, the gap between germline ends came to 18 bases. Germline CDR1 MNHNY, CDR2 SVGAGI (reference sequence). The CDR3 runs 15 residues. CDR3 loop: CASSSAQGRRDTQYF. CDR3 nucleotides: TGTGCCAGCAGCTCCGCACAGGGAAGGCGAGATACGCAGTATTTT.

The chain employs TRBV4-3 and TRBJ2-1, with D maybe TRBD2 (6 bases). The CDR3 runs to 16 residues. CDR1 LGHNA and CDR2 YSLEER come from the germline V gene. The ends were cut back, 1 base at V and 7 bases at J, with 17 bases in the middle. CDR3 loop: CASSQAITARGNEQFF. For the CDR3, the DNA is TGCGCCAGCAGCCAAGCAATAACGGCCCGGGGGAATGAGCAGTTCTTC.

A few counts support this clone. The rearrangement links TRBV28 to TRBJ1-4; no definite D call. Germline V gene data show CDR1 as MDHEN and CDR2 as SYDVKM. V lost 6 bases and J lost 5, with 13 bases in between. There are 14 residues in the CDR3. CDR3 bases: TGTGCCAGCAGCCTCGGACGGTTAAATGAAAAACTGTTTTTT. It yields the protein CASSLGRLNEKLFF. Supplemented by reference TRBV28 and TRBJ1-4, the full variable domain reads DVKVTQSSRYLVKRTGEKVFLECVQDMDHENMFWYRQDPGLGLRLIYFSYDVKMKEKGDIPEGYSVSREKKERFSLILESASTNQTSMYLCASSLGRLNEKLFFGSGTQLSVL.

This clone was counted between two and nine times. The chain joins TRBV9 to TRBJ2-3; 10 bases are shared with TRBD1. The CDR3 runs 16 residues. V lost 2 bases, J lost 2 bases, and 5 bases stayed unmatched. CDR1 and CDR2 (germline): SGDLS, YYNGEE. CDR3 region: CASSVGTGDPTDTQYF. CDR3 bases: TGTGCCAGCAGCGTCGGGACAGGGGACCCCACAGATACGCAGTATTTT.

This chain uses TRBV18 with TRBJ2-7, with D unresolved. V lost 0 bases and J lost 3, with 9 bases in between. The CDR3 totals 14 residues. Germline V gives CDR1 KGHSH, CDR2 LQKENI. CDR3 in amino acids: CASSPPPLGYEQYF. In DNA, the CDR3 is TGTGCCAGCTCACCACCGCCCCTCGGCTACGAGCAGTACTTC.

V usage is TRBV7-6 and J usage is TRBJ2-1; weak D call: TRBD1 (5 bases). This CDR3 is 15 amino acids long. Germline values: CDR1 SGHVS, CDR2 FNYEAQ. The V end lost 2 bases, the J end lost 4 bases, and 12 bases lay between the germline ends. CDR3 nucleotides: TGTGCCAGCAGCTTAATGGGGCCACCTTACAATGAGCAGTTCTTC. It codes for CASSLMGPPYNEQFF. The complete variable domain, with remaining parts taken from reference TRBV7-6 and TRBJ2-1, reads GAGVSQSPRYKVTKRGQDVALRCDPISGHVSLYWYRQALGQGPEFLTYFNYEAQQDKSGLPNDRFSAERPEGSISTLTIQRTEQRDSAMYRCASSLMGPPYNEQFFGPGTRLTVL.

The sample holds a few counts of this clone. The chain links TRBV7-2 to TRBJ2-1; 12 positions agree with TRBD2. The junction had 5 bases not matched to a gene; V was cut back by 3 bases and J by 8 bases. The CDR3 length is 15 residues. Germline V gene lookup returns CDR1 SGHTA and CDR2 FQGNSA. CDR3 in amino acids: CASSFPSGRVDEQFF. Written as DNA, the CDR3 is TGTGCCAGCAGCTTTCCTAGCGGGAGGGTCGATGAGCAGTTCTTC. The full variable domain, with the rest looked up from reference TRBV7-2 and TRBJ2-1, is GAGVSQSPSNKVTEKGKDVELRCDPISGHTALYWYRQSLGQGLEFLIYFQGNSAPDKSGLPSDRFSAERTGGSVSTLTIQRTQQEDSAVYLCASSFPSGRVDEQFFGPGTRLTVL.

The V gene is TRBV29-1, the J gene TRBJ1-1; D not certain. V lost 4 bases to trimming and J lost 4 bases, with 13 bases between them. Germline V gives CDR1 SQVTM, CDR2 ANQGSEA. The CDR3 loop spans 13 amino acids. CDR3 in amino acids: CSVALQMTTEAFF. CDR3 DNA: TGCAGCGTTGCCCTCCAGATGACCACTGAAGCTTTCTTT.

This clone was picked up a small number of times. The V gene is TRBV9, the J gene TRBJ2-3; 10 bases are shared with TRBD1. CDR3 length: 16 residues. Per germline, CDR1 SGDLS and CDR2 YYNGEE. The ends lost 1 base at V and 4 bases at J; junction bases unmatched: 6. CDR3 amino acids: CASSVRGQGVPDTQYF. The CDR3 DNA is TGTGCCAGCAGCGTAAGAGGACAGGGGGTCCCAGATACGCAGTATTTT. The variable domain in full, with the rest retrieved from reference TRBV9 and TRBJ2-3, is DSGVTQTPKHLITATGQRVTLRCSPRSGDLSVYWYQQSLDQGLQFLIQYYNGEERAKGNILERFSAQQFPDLHSELNLSSLELGDSALYFCASSVRGQGVPDTQYFGPGTRLTVL.

The CDR3 DNA is TGTGCCAGCAGCCTGACTGGCAATGAGCAGTTCTTC. Translation: CASSLTGNEQFF. The rearrangement uses TRBV7-9 and TRBJ2-1; no reliable D call. Germline assignment: CDR1 SEHNR and CDR2 FQNEAQ (reference sequence). CDR3 size: 12 residues. The V gene lost 5 bases and the J gene lost 6 bases, with 8 bases spanning the gap.

A few counts support this clone. The gene calls are TRBV25-1 and TRBJ2-5; 11 bases map to TRBD1. The tail of the sequence fits TRBJ2-7 better, so the J call may be wrong. The germline gives CDR1 MGHDK, CDR2 SYGVNS. CDR3 length equals 14 residues. The chain's CDR3 is CASSGGQGAYEQYF. The CDR3 DNA follows: TGTGCCAGCAGTGGGGGACAGGGGGCCTACGAGCAGTACTTC.

This clone came up a few times. V and J are TRBV7-9 and TRBJ1-1; D unresolved. V dropped 5 bases and J dropped 8 bases, with 12 bases sitting between them. This CDR3 contains 12 residues. Germline CDR1 and CDR2: SEHNR and FQNEAQ (reference sequence). CDR3 sequence reads: CASSPRMVEAFF. DNA of the CDR3: TGTGCCAGCAGCCCTAGGATGGTGGAAGCTTTCTTT.

There are a few counts of this clone. The sample holds other DNA sequences that translate to the same CDR3. The rearrangement joins TRBV30 to TRBJ1-2; D not resolved. Germline-derived CDR1 and CDR2 are GTSNPN and SVGIG (reference sequence). V gave up 2 bases and J gave up 0 bases, with 1 base separating them. The CDR3 length is 11 residues. CDR3 residues: CAWSTNYGYTF. CDR3 coding DNA: TGTGCCTGGAGTACTAACTATGGCTACACCTTC.

This clone was recorded a few times. The genes are TRBV7-9 and TRBJ2-3, with D hard to call. The germline V and J ends were trimmed by 1 base and 10 bases, with 9 bases remaining between them. This CDR3 region has 12 residues. Germline V lookup: CDR1 SEHNR, CDR2 FQNEAQ (reference sequence). DNA for the CDR3: TGTGCCAGCAGCTTAGTGGCTATGGCGCAGTATTTT. Protein sequence: CASSLVAMAQYF.

This clone showed up just a few times. The chain recombines TRBV30 with TRBJ1-5; D unclear. This CDR3 has 14 amino acids. Trimming cost V 2 bases and J 6 bases, with 14 bases left between them. Germline CDR1 reads GTSNPN; CDR2 reads SVGIG (reference sequence). The CDR3 coding sequence is TGTGCCTGGAGTTCGGGAGCGAGCCGTCAGCCCCAGCATTTT. Translated, it gives CAWSSGASRQPQHF.

V usage is TRBV7-9 and J usage is TRBJ2-7, with 7 bases fitting TRBD1. Losses at the gene ends were 2 bases for V and 3 bases for J; bases not matched to a gene: 7. Germline V gene data show CDR1 as SEHNR and CDR2 as FQNEAQ (reference sequence). This CDR3 has 15 amino acids. This CDR3 is CASSLSTGMNYEQYF. The CDR3 DNA is TGTGCCAGCAGCTTATCGACAGGGATGAACTACGAGCAGTACTTC.

In its sample, this clone was seen a few times. The rearrangement joins TRBV9 to TRBJ2-1; possible D gene TRBD1, 5 bases. V was clipped by 0 bases and J by 7 bases, with 8 bases between them. Germline V gene lookup returns CDR1 SGDLS and CDR2 YYNGEE. The CDR3 is made up of 13 amino acids. CDR3 loop: CASSVGGKNEQFF. DNA of the CDR3: TGTGCCAGCAGCGTAGGGGGCAAAAATGAGCAGTTCTTC.

V gene TRBV2 combines with J gene TRBJ1-2; TRBD1 matches at 10 bases. CDR3 length: 14 amino acids. V shed 6 bases and J 2 bases; nucleotides not matched to a gene: 3. From germline, CDR1 is SNHLY and CDR2 FYNNEI. The CDR3 DNA reads as TGTGCCAGCAGCCGACAGGGGGCCAACTATGGCTACACCTTC. It translates to CASSRQGANYGYTF.

This clone was seen more than once but under ten times. The same CDR3 also results from other DNA sequences found in this sample. The rearrangement uses TRBV10-3 and TRBJ2-5; no firm D call. The CDR3 length is 12 residues. Trimming shortened V by 0 bases and J by 2 bases, and 1 base separated the two germline ends. In germline, CDR1 is ENHRY, CDR2 SYGVKD. DNA of the CDR3: TGTGCCATCAGTGAGTCGCAAGAGACCCAGTACTTC. This encodes CAISESQETQYF.